This T cell receptor beta chain was retrieved from a study of cytotoxic CD8 clonotypes in ibrutinib-treated CLL. CDR3 length: 12 residues. CDR1 is SNHLY, CDR2 FYNNEI, per germline. The ends were cut back, 3 bases at V and 8 bases at J, with 8 bases in the middle. Produced via immunoSEQ multiplex PCR; TCRdb's table is partial and in-frame only. The table lists around 25,000 clones, around 74% of them singletons, with 45% to 60% in the top ten. This chain links TRBV2 with TRBJ2-1, with D unclear. The sample here was PBMCs, taken at disease progression, from a patient treated with ibrutinib. This receptor was taken from a human donor with chronic lymphocytic leukemia. The CDR3 DNA is TGTGCCAGCAGTGAGTTCGTGGATGAGCAGTTCTTC. This sequence encodes CASSEFVDEQFF.